This T cell receptor beta chain was sequenced during a study of CDR3 diversity in severe acne. The germline CDR1 and CDR2 sequences are SEHNR and FQNEAQ (reference sequence). The CDR3 totals 15 residues. V dropped 6 bases and J dropped 2 bases, with 14 bases sitting between them. This clonotype was found a few times. Each CDR3 protein is one row after TCRdb ran MiXCR on the PCR reads. The profile shows approximately 77,000 distinct CDR3 sequences, less than 65% of them singletons. V usage is TRBV7-9 and J usage is TRBJ1-3, with D maybe TRBD1 (5 bases). The source is a male donor with severe acne vulgaris. Specimen: blood. DNA of the CDR3: TGTGCCAGCAGTTTATGGGGGACCACTGGAAACACCATATATTTT. The encoded protein is CASSLWGTTGNTIYF. The full variable domain, with the rest looked up from reference TRBV7-9 and TRBJ1-3, is DTGVSQNPRHKITKRGQNVTFRCDPISEHNRLYWYRQTLGQGPEFLTYFQNEAQLEKSRLLSDRFSAERPKGSFSTLEIQRTEQGDSAMYLCASSLWGTTGNTIYFGEGSWLTVV.